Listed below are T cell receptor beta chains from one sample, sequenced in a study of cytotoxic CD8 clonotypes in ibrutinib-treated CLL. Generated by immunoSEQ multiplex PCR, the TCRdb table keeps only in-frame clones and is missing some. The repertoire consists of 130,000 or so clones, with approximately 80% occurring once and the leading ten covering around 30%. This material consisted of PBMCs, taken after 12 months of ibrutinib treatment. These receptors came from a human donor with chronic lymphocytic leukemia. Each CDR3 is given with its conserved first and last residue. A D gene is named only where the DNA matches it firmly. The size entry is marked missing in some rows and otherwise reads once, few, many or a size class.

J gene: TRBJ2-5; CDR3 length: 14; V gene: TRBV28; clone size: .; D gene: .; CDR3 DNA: TGTGCCAGCAGGTCCCCGGGGCGCAGGGAGACCCAGTACTTC; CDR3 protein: CASRSPGRRETQYF
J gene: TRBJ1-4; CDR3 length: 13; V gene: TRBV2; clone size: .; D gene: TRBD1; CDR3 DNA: TGTGCCAGCAGTGGACAGGGTCATGAAAAACTGTTTTTT; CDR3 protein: CASSGQGHEKLFF
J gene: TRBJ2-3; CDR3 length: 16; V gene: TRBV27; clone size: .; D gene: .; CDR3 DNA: TGTGCCAGCAGTTTTTTGTTCGGGGATCTCACAGATACGCAGTATTTT; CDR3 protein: CASSFLFGDLTDTQYF
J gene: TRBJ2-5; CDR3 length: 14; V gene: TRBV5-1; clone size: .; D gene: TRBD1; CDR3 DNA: TGCGCCAGCAGCTTGCCGACAGGGGAGGAGACCCAGTACTTC; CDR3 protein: CASSLPTGEETQYF
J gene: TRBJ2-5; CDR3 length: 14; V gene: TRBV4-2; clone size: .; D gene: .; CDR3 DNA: TGTGCCAGCAGCACCCACACTAGCTCTGTGACCCAGTACTTC; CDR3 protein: CASSTHTSSVTQYF
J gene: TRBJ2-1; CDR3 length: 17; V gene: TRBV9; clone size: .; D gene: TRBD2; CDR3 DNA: TGTGCCAGCAGCGTACTCTCTGGGCGGGGGGGACACAATGAGCAGTTCTTC; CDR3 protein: CASSVLSGRGGHNEQFF
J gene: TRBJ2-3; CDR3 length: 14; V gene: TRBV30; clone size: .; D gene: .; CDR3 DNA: TGTGCCTCAGAAATCCGGGGTCTGAACGATACGCAGTATTTT; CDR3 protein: CASEIRGLNDTQYF
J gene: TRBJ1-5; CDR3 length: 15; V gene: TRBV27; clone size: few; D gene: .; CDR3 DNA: TGTGCCAGCAGTTTATCGGCGGGAGGCAATCAGCCCCAGCATTTT; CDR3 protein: CASSLSAGGNQPQHF
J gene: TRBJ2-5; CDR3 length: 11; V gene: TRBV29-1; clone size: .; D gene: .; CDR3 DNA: TGCAGCGTTGCCGGGAGCGAGACCCAGTACTTC; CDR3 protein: CSVAGSETQYF
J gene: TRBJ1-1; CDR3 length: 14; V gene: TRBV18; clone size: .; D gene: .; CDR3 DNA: TGTGCCAGCTCACCACGGGAGTTGGGCACTGAAGCTTTCTTT; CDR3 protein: CASSPRELGTEAFF
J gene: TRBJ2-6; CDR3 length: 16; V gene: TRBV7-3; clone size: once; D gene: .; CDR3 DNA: TGTGCCAGCAGCCCGGGCCATACCTCTGGGGCCAACGTCCTGACTTTC; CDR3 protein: CASSPGHTSGANVLTF
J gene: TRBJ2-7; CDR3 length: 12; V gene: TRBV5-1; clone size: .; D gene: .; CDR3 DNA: TGCGCCAGCAGCTTAGCAGGAAACGAGCAGTACTTC; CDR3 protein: CASSLAGNEQYF
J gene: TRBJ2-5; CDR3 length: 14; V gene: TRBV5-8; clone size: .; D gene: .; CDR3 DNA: TGTGCCAGCAGCCGAAACCCAGGGATCGAGACCCAGTACTTC; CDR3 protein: CASSRNPGIETQYF
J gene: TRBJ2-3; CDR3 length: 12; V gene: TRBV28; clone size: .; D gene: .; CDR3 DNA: TGTGCCAGCAGTCTGAGAAGAGATACGCAGTATTTT; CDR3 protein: CASSLRRDTQYF
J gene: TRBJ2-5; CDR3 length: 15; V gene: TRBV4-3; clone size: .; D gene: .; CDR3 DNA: TGCGCCAGCAGCCAAGATCCCCCGGGACAAGAGACCCAGTACTTC; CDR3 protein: CASSQDPPGQETQYF
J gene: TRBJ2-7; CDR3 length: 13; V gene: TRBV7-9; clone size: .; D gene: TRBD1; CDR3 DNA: TGTGCTAGCAGCCCCGACAGGGCCCACGAGCAGTACTTC; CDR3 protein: CASSPDRAHEQYF
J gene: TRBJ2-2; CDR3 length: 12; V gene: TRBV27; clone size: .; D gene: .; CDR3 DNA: TGTGCCAGCGCCAGGGTGACCGGGGAGCTGTTTTTT; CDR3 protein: CASARVTGELFF
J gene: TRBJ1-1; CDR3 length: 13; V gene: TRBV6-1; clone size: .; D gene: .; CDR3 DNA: TGTGCCAGCAGGAAAGGGGGGAGCACTGAAGCTTTCTTT; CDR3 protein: CASRKGGSTEAFF
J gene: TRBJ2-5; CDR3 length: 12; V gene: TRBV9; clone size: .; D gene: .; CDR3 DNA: TGTGCCAGCAGCGCCCAGGGGGAGACCCAGTACTTC; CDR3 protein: CASSAQGETQYF
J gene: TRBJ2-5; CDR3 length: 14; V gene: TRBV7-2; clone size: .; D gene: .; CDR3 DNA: TGTGCCAGCAGCTTACTAGCTCCGCCAGAGACCCAGTACTTC; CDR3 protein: CASSLLAPPETQYF
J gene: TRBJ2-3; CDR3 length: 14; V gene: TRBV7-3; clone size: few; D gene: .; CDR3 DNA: TGTGCCAGCAGCTTAGTTCACGGCACAGATACGCAGTATTTT; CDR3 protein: CASSLVHGTDTQYF
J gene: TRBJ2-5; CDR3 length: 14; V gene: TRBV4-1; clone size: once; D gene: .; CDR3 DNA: TGCGCCAGCAGCCTCCAGGGGCTGGGGGAGACCCAGTACTTC; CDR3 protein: CASSLQGLGETQYF
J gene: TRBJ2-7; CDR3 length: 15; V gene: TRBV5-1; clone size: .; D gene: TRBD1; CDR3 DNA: TGCGCCAGCAGCATCCGGGACAGCCCGGTATACGAGCAGTACTTC; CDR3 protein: CASSIRDSPVYEQYF
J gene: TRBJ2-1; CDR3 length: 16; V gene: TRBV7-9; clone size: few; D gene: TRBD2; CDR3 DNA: TGTGCCAGCACCTCGACTAGCGGGAACTCCTACACCAAACAGTTCTTC; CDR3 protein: CASTSTSGNSYTKQFF
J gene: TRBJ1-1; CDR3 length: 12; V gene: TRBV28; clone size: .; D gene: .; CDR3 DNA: TGTGCCAGCAAATCAGGGAACACTGAAGCTTTCTTT; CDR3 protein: CASKSGNTEAFF
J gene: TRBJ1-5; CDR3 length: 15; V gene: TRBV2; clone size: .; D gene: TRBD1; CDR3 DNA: TGTGCCAGCCAACCTCTAACAGGGGCAAGCCAGCCCCAGCATTTT; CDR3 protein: CASQPLTGASQPQHF
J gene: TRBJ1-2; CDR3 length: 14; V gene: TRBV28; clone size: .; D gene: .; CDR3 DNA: TGTGCCAGCAGTTTAGGACAGAACCTATGGAGCTACACCTTC; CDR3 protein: CASSLGQNLWSYTF
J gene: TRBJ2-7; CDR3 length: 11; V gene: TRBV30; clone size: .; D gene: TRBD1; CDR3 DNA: TGTGCCTGGAGTACCCCCAGGGGGACCGTATTC; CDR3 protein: CAWSTPRGTVF
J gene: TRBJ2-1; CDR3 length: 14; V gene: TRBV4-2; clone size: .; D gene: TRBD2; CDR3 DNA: TGTGCCAGCAGCCAGGGACTAGCGGCCATAGGGCAGTTCTTC; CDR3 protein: CASSQGLAAIGQFF